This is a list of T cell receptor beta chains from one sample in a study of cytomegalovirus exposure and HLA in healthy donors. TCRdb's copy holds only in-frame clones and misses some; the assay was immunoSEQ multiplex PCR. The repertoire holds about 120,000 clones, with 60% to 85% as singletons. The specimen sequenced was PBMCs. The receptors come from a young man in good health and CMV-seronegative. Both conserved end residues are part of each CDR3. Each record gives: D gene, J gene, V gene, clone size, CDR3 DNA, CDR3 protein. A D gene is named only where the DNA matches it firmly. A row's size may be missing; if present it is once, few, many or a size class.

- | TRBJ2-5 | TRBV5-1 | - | TGCGCCAGCAGCTTTTCGCGGGATGACCTCCAAGAGACCCAGTACTTC | CASSFSRDDLQETQYF
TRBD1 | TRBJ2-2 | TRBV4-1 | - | TGCGCCAGCAGCCAAGCCGACAGGGGGCGCGGCGGGGAGCTGTTTTTT | CASSQADRGRGGELFF
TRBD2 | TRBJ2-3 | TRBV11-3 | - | TGTGCCAGCAGCTTAGGACTAGCGGGAGTTGAGGATACGCAGTATTTT | CASSLGLAGVEDTQYF
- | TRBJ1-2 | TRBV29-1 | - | TGCAGCGCTAAGACGGGGGAGGGCTACACCTTC | CSAKTGEGYTF
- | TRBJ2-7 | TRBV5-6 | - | TGTGCCAGTCGCAGGGACACCTACGAGCAGTACTTC | CASRRDTYEQYF
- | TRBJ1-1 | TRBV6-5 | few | TGTGCCAGCAGTTACTCCCCCGGAGGACAGATGGGTGAAGCTTTCTTT | CASSYSPGGQMGEAFF
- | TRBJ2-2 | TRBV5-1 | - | TGCGCCAGCAGCTTACCAGGAAGCACCGGGGAGCTGTTTTTT | CASSLPGSTGELFF
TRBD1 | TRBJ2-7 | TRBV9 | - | TGTGCCAGCAGCTTCGGACAGGATTCCTACGAGCAGTACTTC | CASSFGQDSYEQYF
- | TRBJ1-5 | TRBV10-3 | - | TGTGCCACCCGGGGTGATAGGGGGACCACTCAGCCCCAGCATTTT | CATRGDRGTTQPQHF
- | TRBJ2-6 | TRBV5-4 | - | TGTGCCAGCAGCCCCACGGGACAAGACAACGTCCTGACTTTC | CASSPTGQDNVLTF
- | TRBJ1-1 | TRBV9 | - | TGTGCCAGCAGCGTAGACACAACCTACACTGAAGCTTTCTTT | CASSVDTTYTEAFF
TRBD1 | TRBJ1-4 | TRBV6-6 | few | TGTGCCAGCAGCACGACAGGGGGCAGTGAAAAACTGTTTTTT | CASSTTGGSEKLFF
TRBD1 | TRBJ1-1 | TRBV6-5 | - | TGTGCCAGCAGTCGATCCCGACAGGGGATTGGAGCTTTCTTT | CASSRSRQGIGAFF
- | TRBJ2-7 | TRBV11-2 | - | TGTGCCAGCAGTTCTGCCGGGGTACGCTACGAGCAGTACTTC | CASSSAGVRYEQYF
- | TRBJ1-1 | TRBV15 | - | TGTGCCACCAGCAGAGTCAGGGAGGGGAACACTGAAGCTTTCTTT | CATSRVREGNTEAFF
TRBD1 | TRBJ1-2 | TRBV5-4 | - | TGTGCCAGCAGTCGAACGACAGGGTATCAAGGCTACACCTTC | CASSRTTGYQGYTF
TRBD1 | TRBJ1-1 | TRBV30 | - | TGTGCCTGGGAACAGGGGGATTGGACTGAAGCTTTCTTT | CAWEQGDWTEAFF
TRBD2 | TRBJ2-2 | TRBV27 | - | TGTGCCAGCAGTACCCGGACTAGCGGGAGTACCGGGGAGCTGTTTTTT | CASSTRTSGSTGELFF
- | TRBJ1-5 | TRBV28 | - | TGTGCCAGCAGCTCCCCCGGGAAGGGCAATCAGCCCCAGCATTTT | CASSSPGKGNQPQHF
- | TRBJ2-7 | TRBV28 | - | TGTGCCAGCAATTACAGGGTCGGAAGCTCCTACGAGCAGTACTTC | CASNYRVGSSYEQYF
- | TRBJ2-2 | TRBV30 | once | TGTGCCTGGAGTGCAGTAGGGGTGAACACCGGGGAGCTGTTTTTT | CAWSAVGVNTGELFF
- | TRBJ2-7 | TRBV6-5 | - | TGTGCCAGCAGTCCCGCCGAGCACTACGAGCAGTACTTC | CASSPAEHYEQYF
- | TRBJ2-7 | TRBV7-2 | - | TGTGCCAGCAGTTTCGGCCCACCCACAGGTCTTTGGGGCTACGAGCAGTACTTC | CASSFGPPTGLWGYEQYF
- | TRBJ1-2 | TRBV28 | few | TGTGCCAGCAGTTTCGGGAGTTTAGGTTCGTTC | CASSFGSLGSF
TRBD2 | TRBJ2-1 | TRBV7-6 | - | TGTGCCAGCAGCTTAGGGGCGGGGACTAGAGCCAATCAGCAGTTCTTC | CASSLGAGTRANQQFF
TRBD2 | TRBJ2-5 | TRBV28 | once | TGTGCCAGCAGACTAGCGGGAGAATCGGAGACCCAGTACTTC | CASRLAGESETQYF
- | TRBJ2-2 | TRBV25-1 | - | TGTGCCAGCAGTGATCGGGGTTCCACCGGGGAGCTGTTTTTT | CASSDRGSTGELFF
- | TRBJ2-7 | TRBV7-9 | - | TGTGCCAGCAGCCCCCAGGTCCACAGCTCCTACGAGCAGTACTTC | CASSPQVHSSYEQYF
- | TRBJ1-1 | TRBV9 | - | TGTGCCAGCAGCGTAGAAACACGAACTGAAGCTTTCTTT | CASSVETRTEAFF
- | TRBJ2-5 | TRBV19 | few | TGTGCCAGTAGCAACAACCGAGGGGAGACCCAGTACTTC | CASSNNRGETQYF
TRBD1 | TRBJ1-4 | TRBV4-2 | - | TGTGCCAGCAGCCAAATTCGGGGGACAGGGATAGAAAAACTGTTTTTT | CASSQIRGTGIEKLFF
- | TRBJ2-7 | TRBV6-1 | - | TGTGCCAGCGTCCGACAGGAGCTCTACGAGCAGTACTTC | CASVRQELYEQYF
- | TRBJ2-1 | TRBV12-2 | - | TGTGCAAGTCGCTTAAAGGATGGGCCCAGCGGGAGGGCCGACTCCTACAATGAGCAGTTCTTC | CASRLKDGPSGRADSYNEQFF
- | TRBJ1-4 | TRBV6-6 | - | TGTGCCAGCAGTTACAAAGAGGGGGAAGAAAAACTGTTTTTT | CASSYKEGEEKLFF
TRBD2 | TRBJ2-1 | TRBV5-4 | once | TGTGCCAGCAGGGAAGGACTAGCGGGAGAACAGTTCTTC | CASREGLAGEQFF
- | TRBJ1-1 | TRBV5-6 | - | TGTGCCAGCAGCCGGGGGGGGTGGGACACTGAAGCTTTCTTT | CASSRGGWDTEAFF
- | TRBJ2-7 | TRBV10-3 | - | TGTGCCATCAGCGCCGGGAATTACGAGCAGTACTTC | CAISAGNYEQYF
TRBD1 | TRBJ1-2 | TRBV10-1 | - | TGCGCCAGCAGCGGAGACAGGGGTGGAGGCTACACCTTC | CASSGDRGGGYTF
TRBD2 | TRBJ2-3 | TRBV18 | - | TGTGCCAGCTCACCAGGAGCGGGAGGGAGCACAGATACGCAGTATTTT | CASSPGAGGSTDTQYF
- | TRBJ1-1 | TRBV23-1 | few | TGCGCCAGCAGTCAAGACAGAAAGAACACTGAAGCTTTCTTT | CASSQDRKNTEAFF
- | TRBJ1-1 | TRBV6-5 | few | TGTGCCAGCAGTTCCCGGTCGACAGCACTTAACACTGAAGCTTTCTTT | CASSSRSTALNTEAFF
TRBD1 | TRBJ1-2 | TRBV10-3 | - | TGTGCCATAACCGGGACAGATGCTGGCTACACCTTC | CAITGTDAGYTF